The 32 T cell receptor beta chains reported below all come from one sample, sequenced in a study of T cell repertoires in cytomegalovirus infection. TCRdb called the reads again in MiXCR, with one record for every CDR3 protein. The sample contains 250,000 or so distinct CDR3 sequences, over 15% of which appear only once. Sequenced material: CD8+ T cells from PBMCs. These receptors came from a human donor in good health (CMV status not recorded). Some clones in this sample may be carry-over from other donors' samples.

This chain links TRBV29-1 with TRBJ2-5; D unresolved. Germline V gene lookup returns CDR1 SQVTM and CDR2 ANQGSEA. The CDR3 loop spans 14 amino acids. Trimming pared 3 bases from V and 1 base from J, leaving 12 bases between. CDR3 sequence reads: CSVDGTLPQETQYF. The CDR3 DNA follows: TGCAGCGTTGACGGCACCCTGCCCCAAGAGACCCAGTACTTC. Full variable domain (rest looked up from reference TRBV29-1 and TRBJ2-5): SAVISQKPSRDICQRGTSLTIQCQVDSQVTMMFWYRQQPGQSLTLIATANQGSEATYESGFVIDKFPISRPNLTFSTLTVSNMSPEDSSIYLCSVDGTLPQETQYFGPGTRLLVL.

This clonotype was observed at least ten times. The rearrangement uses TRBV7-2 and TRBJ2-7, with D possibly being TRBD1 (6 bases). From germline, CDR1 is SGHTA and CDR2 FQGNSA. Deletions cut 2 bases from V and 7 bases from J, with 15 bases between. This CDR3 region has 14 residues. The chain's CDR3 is CASSLQRDTREQYF. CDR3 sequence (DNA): TGTGCCAGCAGCTTACAACGGGACACCCGAGAGCAGTACTTC.

The CDR3 DNA follows: TGTGCCAGCAGCTTATTGTCCCCTGGGGGGGGGGCTTGGGATGAGCAGTTCTTC. Translated: CASSLLSPGGGAWDEQFF. The chain uses TRBV7-2 and TRBJ2-1; tentative D call: TRBD2 (7 bases). The CDR3 consists of 18 residues. The germline CDR1 and CDR2 sequences are SGHTA and FQGNSA. Between the trimmed V and J ends, which lost 2 bases and 8 bases, there was a span of 25 bases.

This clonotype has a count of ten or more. The DNA for the CDR3 is TGTGCCAGCACCCTCACCCGGGGGGGCACTGGGGCCAACGTCCTGACTTTC. Translation gives CASTLTRGGTGANVLTF. V gene TRBV7-6 combines with J gene TRBJ2-6; 8 nucleotides agree with TRBD2. The ends lost 7 bases at V and 2 bases at J; junction bases unmatched: 10. The CDR3 covers 17 residues. Germline CDR1 SGHVS, CDR2 FNYEAQ.

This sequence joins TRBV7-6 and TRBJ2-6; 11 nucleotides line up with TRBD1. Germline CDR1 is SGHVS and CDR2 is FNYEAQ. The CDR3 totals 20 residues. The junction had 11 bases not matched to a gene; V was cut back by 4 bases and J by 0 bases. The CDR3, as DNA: TGTGCCAGCAGCTGGCGGACAGGGGGCCACCTAAGCTCTGGGGCCAACGTCCTGACTTTC. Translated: CASSWRTGGHLSSGANVLTF. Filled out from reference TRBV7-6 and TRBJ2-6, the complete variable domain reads GAGVSQSPRYKVTKRGQDVALRCDPISGHVSLYWYRQALGQGPEFLTYFNYEAQQDKSGLPNDRFSAERPEGSISTLTIQRTEQRDSAMYRCASSWRTGGHLSSGANVLTFGAGSRLTVL.

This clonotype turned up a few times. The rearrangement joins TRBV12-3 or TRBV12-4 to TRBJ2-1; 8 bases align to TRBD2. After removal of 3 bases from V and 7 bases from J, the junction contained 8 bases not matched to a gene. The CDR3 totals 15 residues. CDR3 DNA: TGTGCCAGCAGTTTCAACGGGGGGGCCGGAAATGAGCAGTTCTTC. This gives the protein CASSFNGGAGNEQFF.

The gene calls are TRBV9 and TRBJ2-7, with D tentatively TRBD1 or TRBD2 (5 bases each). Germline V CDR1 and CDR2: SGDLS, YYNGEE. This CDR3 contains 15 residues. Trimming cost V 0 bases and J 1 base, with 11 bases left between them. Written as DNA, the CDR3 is TGTGCCAGCAGCGTAGATGAGAGGGGATCCTACGAGCAGTACTTC. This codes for CASSVDERGSYEQYF.

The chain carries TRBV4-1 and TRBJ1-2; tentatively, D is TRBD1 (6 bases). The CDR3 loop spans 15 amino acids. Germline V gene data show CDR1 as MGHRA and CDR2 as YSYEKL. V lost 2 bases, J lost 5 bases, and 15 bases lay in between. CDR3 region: CASSQRAGGAYGYTF. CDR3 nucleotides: TGCGCCAGCAGCCAACGAGCGGGGGGCGCTTATGGCTACACCTTC.

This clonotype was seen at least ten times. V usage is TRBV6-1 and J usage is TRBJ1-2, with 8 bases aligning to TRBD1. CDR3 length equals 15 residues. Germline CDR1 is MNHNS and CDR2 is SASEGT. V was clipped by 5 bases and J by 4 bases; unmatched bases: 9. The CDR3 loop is CASSPSTGDGYGYTF. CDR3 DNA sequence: TGTGCCAGCAGTCCTTCGACAGGGGATGGCTATGGCTACACCTTC.

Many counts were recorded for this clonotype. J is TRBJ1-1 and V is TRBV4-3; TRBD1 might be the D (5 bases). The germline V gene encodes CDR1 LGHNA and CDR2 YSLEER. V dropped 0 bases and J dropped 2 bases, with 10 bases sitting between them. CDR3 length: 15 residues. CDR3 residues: CASSQDSGLNTEAFF. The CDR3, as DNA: TGCGCCAGCAGCCAAGATTCGGGGCTCAACACTGAAGCTTTCTTT.

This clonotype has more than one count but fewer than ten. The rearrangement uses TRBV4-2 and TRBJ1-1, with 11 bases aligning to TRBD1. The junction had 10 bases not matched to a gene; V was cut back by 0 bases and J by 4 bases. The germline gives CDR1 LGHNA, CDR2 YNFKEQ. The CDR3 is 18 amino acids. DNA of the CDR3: TGTGCCAGCAGCCAAGAGGGGGGGACAGGGGGTTGGTCCACTGAAGCTTTCTTT. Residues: CASSQEGGTGGWSTEAFF.

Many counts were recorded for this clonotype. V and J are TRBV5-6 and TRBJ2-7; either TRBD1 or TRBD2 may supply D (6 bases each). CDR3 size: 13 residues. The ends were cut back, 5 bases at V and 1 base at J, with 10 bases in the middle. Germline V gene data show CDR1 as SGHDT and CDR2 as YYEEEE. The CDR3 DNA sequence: TGTGCCAGCAGGGGGGGCAGATCCTACGAGCAGTACTTC. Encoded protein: CASRGGRSYEQYF. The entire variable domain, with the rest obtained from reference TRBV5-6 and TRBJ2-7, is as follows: DAGVTQSPTHLIKTRGQQVTLRCSPKSGHDTVSWYQQALGQGPQFIFQYYEEEERQRGNFPDRFSGHQFPNYSSELNVNALLLGDSALYLCASRGGRSYEQYFGPGTRLTVT.

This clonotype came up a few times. CDR3 coding DNA: TGCGCCAGCAGCTTGGACCTGGGGGGGCAGCCCCAGCATTTT. Translated: CASSLDLGGQPQHF. The chain recombines TRBV5-1 with TRBJ1-5; weak D call: TRBD1 (5 bases). V was pared by 0 bases and J by 7 bases, with 11 bases between. Germline V CDR1 and CDR2: SGHRS, YFSETQ. This CDR3 contains 14 residues.

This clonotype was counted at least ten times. The CDR3 coding sequence is TGCAGCGTCGCCCCGGGGGCACGCACCGGGGAGCTGTTTTTT. Residues: CSVAPGARTGELFF. This rearrangement joins TRBV29-1 to TRBJ2-2, with D perhaps being TRBD1 or TRBD2 (6 bases each). The CDR3 runs to 14 residues. V was cut by 6 bases and J by 4 bases, with 15 bases left in between. Per the germline V gene, CDR1 is SQVTM and CDR2 is ANQGSEA.

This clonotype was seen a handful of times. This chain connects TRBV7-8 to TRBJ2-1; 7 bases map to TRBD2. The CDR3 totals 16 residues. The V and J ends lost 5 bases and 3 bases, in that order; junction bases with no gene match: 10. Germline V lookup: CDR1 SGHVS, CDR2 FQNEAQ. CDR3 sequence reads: CASSLEELADYNEQFF. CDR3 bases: TGTGCCAGCAGCCTAGAGGAGCTAGCGGACTACAATGAGCAGTTCTTC.

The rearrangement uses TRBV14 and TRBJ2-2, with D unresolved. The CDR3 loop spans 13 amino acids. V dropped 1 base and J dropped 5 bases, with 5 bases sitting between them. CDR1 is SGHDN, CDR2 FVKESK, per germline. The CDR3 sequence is CASSQVITGELFF. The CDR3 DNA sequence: TGTGCCAGCAGCCAAGTTATAACCGGGGAGCTGTTTTTT.

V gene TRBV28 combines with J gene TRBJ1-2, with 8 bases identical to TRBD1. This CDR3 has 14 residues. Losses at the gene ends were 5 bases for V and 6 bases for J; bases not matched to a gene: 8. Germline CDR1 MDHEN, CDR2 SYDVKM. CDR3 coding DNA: TGTGCCAGCAGTACGACAGGGGAGGGGAATGGCTACACCTTC. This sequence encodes CASSTTGEGNGYTF.

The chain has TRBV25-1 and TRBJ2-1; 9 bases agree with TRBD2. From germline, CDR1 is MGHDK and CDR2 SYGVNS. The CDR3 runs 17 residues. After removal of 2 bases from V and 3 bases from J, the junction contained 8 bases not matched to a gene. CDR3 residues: CASSERSTSGYYNEQFF. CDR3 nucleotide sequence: TGTGCCAGCAGTGAAAGGTCGACTAGCGGATACTACAATGAGCAGTTCTTC.

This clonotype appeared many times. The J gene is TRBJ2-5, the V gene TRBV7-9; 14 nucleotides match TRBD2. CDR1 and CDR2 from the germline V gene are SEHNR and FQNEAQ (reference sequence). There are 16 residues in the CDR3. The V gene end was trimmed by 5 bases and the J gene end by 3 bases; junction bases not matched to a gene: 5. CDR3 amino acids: CASSASGLAGEETQYF. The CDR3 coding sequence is TGTGCCAGCAGCGCTTCGGGACTAGCGGGGGAAGAGACCCAGTACTTC.

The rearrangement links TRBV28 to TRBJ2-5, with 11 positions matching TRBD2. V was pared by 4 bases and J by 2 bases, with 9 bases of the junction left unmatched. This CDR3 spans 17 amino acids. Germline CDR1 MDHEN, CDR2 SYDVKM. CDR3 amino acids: CASSSLTSGATQETQYF. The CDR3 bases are TGTGCCAGCAGTTCACTGACTAGCGGGGCCACTCAAGAGACCCAGTACTTC. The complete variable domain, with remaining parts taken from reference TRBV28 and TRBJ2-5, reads DVKVTQSSRYLVKRTGEKVFLECVQDMDHENMFWYRQDPGLGLRLIYFSYDVKMKEKGDIPEGYSVSREKKERFSLILESASTNQTSMYLCASSSLTSGATQETQYFGPGTRLLVL.

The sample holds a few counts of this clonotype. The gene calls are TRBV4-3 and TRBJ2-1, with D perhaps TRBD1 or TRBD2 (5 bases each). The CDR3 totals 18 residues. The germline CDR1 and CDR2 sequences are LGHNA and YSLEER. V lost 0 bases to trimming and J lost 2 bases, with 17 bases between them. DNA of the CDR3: TGCGCCAGCAGCCAAGACGGCGTTTCCCTGGGACCCTACAATGAGCAGTTCTTC. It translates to CASSQDGVSLGPYNEQFF.

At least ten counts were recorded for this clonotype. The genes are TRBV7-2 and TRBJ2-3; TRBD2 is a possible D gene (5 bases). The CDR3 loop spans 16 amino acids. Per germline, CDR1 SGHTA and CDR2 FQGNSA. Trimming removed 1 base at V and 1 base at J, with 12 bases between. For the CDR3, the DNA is TGTGCCAGCAGCTTAGTTGCTAGCAAGGGCACAGATACGCAGTATTTT. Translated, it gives CASSLVASKGTDTQYF. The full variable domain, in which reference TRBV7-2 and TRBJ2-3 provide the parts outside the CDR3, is GAGVSQSPSNKVTEKGKDVELRCDPISGHTALYWYRQSLGQGLEFLIYFQGNSAPDKSGLPSDRFSAERTGGSVSTLTIQRTQQEDSAVYLCASSLVASKGTDTQYFGPGTRLTVL.

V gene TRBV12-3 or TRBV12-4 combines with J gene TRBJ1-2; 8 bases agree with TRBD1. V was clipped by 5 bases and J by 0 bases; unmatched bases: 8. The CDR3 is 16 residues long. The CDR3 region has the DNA TGTGCCAGCAGTCTGACTCGACAGGGGTCTAACTATGGCTACACCTTC. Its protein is CASSLTRQGSNYGYTF.

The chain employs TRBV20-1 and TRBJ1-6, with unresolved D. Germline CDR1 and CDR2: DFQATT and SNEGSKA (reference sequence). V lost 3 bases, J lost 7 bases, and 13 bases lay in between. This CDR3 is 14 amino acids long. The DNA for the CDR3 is TGCAGTGCTAGTCAAACAGAGTACAATTCACCCCTCCACTTT. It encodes CSASQTEYNSPLHF.

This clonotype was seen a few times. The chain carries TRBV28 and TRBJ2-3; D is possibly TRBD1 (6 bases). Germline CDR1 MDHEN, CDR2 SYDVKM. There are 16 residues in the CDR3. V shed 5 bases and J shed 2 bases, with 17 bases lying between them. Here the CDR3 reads CASSHGQNDYTDTQYF. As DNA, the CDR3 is TGTGCCAGCAGTCACGGACAGAACGATTACACAGATACGCAGTATTTT.

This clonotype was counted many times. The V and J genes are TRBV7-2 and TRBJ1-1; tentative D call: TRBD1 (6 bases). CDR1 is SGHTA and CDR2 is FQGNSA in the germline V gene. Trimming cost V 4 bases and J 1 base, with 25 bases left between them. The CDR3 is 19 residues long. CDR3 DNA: TGTGCCAGCAGCTCCGCCCCAACAGGGCCAGAAAGTCCGAACACTGAAGCTTTCTTT. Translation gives CASSSAPTGPESPNTEAFF.

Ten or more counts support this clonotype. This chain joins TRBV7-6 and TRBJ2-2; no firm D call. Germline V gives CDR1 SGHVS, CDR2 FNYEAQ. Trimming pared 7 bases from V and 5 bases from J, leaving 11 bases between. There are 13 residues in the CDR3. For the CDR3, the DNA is TGTGCCAGCATGCCAAACGGGACCGGGGAGCTGTTTTTT. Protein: CASMPNGTGELFF. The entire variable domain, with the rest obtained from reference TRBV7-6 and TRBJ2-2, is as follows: GAGVSQSPRYKVTKRGQDVALRCDPISGHVSLYWYRQALGQGPEFLTYFNYEAQQDKSGLPNDRFSAERPEGSISTLTIQRTEQRDSAMYRCASMPNGTGELFFGEGSRLTVL.

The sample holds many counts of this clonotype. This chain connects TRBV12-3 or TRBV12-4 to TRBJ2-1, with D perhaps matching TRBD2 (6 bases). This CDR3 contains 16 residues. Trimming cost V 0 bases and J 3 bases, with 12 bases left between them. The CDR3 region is CASSLAGGVLYNEQFF. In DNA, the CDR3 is TGTGCCAGCAGTTTAGCGGGGGGTGTCCTCTACAATGAGCAGTTCTTC.

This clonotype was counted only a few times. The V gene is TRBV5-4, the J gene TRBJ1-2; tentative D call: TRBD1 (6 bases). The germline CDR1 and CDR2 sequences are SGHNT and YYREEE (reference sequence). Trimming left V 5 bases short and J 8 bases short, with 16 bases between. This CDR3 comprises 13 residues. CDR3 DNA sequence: TGTGCCAGCAGACAATTGATGGGGGGCGGCTACACCTTC. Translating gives CASRQLMGGGYTF. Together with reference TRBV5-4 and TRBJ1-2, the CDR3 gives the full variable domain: ETGVTQSPTHLIKTRGQQVTLRCSSQSGHNTVSWYQQALGQGPQFIFQYYREEENGRGNFPPRFSGLQFPNYSSELNVNALELDDSALYLCASRQLMGGGYTFGSGTRLTVV.

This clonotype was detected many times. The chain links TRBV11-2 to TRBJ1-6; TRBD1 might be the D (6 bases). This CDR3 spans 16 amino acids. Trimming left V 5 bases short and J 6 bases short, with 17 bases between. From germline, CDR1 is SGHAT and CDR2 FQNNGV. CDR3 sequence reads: CASSPRGGAANSPLHF. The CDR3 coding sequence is TGTGCCAGCAGCCCCAGAGGGGGGGCGGCTAATTCACCCCTCCACTTT.

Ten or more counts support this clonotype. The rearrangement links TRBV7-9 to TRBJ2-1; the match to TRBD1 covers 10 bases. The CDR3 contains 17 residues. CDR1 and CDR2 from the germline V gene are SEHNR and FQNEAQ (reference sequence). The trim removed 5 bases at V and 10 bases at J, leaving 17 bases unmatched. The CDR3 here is CASSVDLPGQGRDEQFF. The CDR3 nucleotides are TGTGCCAGCAGCGTCGATCTCCCGGGACAGGGGAGGGACGAGCAGTTCTTC. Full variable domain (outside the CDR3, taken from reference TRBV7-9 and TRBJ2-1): DTGVSQNPRHKITKRGQNVTFRCDPISEHNRLYWYRQTLGQGPEFLTYFQNEAQLEKSRLLSDRFSAERPKGSFSTLEIQRTEQGDSAMYLCASSVDLPGQGRDEQFFGPGTRLTVL.

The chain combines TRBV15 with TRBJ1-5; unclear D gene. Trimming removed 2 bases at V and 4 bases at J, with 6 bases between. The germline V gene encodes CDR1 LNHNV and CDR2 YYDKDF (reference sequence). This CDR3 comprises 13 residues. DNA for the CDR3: TGTGCCACCAGCAGACCGGGGAATCAGCCCCAGCATTTT. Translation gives CATSRPGNQPQHF.